This T cell receptor (beta chain) was sequenced in a study of T cell responses to AZD1222 COVID-19 vaccine. CDR1 and CDR2 from the germline V gene are KGHDR and SFDVKD. Trimming cost V 7 bases and J 5 bases; bases outside gene matches: 5. The CDR3 consists of 14 residues. Using immunoSEQ multiplex PCR, the repertoire was profiled, and TCRdb retains in-frame clones only, with some absent. This sample has around 150,000 clones, with about 91% found just once. This clonotype was sampled from an adult in good health. The sample here was peripheral blood, taken on day 0 of AZD1222 vaccination. J is TRBJ2-1 and V is TRBV24-1; 9 positions agree with TRBD1. This CDR3 reads CATSRDRDDNEQFF. The CDR3 DNA sequence: TGTGCCACCAGCCGGGACAGGGATGACAATGAGCAGTTCTTC.